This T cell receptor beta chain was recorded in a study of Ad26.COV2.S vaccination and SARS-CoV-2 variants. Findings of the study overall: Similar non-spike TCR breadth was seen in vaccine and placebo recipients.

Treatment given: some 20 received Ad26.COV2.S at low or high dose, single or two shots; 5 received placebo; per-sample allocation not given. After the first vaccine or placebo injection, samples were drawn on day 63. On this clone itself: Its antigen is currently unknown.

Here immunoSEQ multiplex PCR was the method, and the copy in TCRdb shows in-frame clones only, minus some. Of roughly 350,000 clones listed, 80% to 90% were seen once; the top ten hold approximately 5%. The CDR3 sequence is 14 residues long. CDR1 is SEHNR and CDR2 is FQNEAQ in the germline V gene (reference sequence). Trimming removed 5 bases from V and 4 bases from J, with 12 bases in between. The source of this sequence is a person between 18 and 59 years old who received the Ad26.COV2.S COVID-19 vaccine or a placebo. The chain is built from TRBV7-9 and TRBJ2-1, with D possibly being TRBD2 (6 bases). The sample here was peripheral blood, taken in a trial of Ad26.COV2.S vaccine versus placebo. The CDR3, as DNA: TGTGCCAGCAGCCCGCGGGACTTTTACAATGAGCAGTTCTTC. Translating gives CASSPRDFYNEQFF.